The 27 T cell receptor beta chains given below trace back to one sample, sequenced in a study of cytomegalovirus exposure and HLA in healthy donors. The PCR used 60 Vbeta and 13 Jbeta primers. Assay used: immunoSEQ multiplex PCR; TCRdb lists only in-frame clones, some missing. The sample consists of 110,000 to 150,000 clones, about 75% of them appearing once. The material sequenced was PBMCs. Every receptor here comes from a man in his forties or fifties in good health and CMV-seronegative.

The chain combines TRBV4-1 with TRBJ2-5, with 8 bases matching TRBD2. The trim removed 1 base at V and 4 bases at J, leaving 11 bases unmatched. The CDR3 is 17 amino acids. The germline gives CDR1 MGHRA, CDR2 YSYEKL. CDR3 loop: CASSQGSGWRGVETQYF. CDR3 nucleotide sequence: TGCGCCAGCAGCCAAGGGTCGGGATGGCGGGGGGTAGAGACCCAGTACTTC.

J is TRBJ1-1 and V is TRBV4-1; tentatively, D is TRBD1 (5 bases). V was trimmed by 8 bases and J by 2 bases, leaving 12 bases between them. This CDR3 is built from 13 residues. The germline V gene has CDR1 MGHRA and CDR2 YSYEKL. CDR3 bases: TGCGCCAGCGCCTCTCAGGGAAACACTGAAGCTTTCTTT. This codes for CASASQGNTEAFF.

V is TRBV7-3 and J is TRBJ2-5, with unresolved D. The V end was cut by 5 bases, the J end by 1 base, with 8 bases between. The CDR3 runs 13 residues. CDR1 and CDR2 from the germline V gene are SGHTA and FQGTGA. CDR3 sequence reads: CASSAEVQETQYF. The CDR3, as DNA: TGTGCCAGCAGCGCGGAAGTCCAAGAGACCCAGTACTTC. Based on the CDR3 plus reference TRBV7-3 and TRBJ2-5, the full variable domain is GAGVSQTPSNKVTEKGKYVELRCDPISGHTALYWYRQSLGQGPEFLIYFQGTGAADDSGLPNDRFFAVRPEGSVSTLKIQRTERGDSAVYLCASSAEVQETQYFGPGTRLLVL.

This CDR3 reads CASSYGGVSSYEQYF. CDR3 in DNA: TGTGCCAGCAGTTATGGAGGGGTTAGCTCCTACGAGCAGTACTTC. The rearrangement links TRBV6-5 to TRBJ2-5; maybe TRBD2 (6 bases). The J call is doubtful: the DNA matches TRBJ2-7 better. The CDR3 consists of 15 residues. Germline assignment: CDR1 MNHEY and CDR2 SVGAGI.

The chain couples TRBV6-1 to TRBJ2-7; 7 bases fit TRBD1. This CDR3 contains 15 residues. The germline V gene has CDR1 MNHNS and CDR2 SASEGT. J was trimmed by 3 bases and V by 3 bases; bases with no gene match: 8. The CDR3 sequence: CASSDRQGIYYEQYF. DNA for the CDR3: TGTGCCAGCAGTGACAGACAGGGTATTTACTACGAGCAGTACTTC.

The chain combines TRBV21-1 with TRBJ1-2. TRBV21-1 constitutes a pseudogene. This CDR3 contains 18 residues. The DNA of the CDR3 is TGTGCCAGCAGCAAAATGGGAGTACATCCATCACCCAACTATGGCTACACCTTC. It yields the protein CASSKMGVHPSPNYGYTF.

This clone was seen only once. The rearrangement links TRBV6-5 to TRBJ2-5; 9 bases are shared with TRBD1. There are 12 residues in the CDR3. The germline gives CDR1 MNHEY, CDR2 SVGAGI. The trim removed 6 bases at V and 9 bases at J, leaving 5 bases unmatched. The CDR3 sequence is CASSDRGRAQYF. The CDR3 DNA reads TGTGCCAGCAGCGACAGGGGGAGGGCCCAGTACTTC.

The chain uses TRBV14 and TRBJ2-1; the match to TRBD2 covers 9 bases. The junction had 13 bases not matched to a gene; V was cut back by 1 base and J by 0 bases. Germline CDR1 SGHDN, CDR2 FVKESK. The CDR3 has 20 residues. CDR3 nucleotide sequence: TGTGCCAGCAGCCAAGTCATAGCTAGCGGGGTAATTAGCTCCTACAATGAGCAGTTCTTC. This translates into CASSQVIASGVISSYNEQFF.

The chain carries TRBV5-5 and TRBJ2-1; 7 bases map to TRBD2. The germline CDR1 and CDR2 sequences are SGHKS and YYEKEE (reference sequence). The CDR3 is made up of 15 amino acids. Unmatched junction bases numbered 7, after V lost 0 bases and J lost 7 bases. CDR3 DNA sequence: TGTGCCAGCAGCTTGGAGGTAGCGGGTTATAATGAGCAGTTCTTC. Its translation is CASSLEVAGYNEQFF.

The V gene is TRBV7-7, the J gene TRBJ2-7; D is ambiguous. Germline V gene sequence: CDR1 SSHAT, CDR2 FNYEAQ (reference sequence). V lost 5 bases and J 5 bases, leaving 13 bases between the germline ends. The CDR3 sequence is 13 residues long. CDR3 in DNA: TGTGCCAGCAGCCCTAGTCTGAACCACGAGCAGTACTTC. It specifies CASSPSLNHEQYF.

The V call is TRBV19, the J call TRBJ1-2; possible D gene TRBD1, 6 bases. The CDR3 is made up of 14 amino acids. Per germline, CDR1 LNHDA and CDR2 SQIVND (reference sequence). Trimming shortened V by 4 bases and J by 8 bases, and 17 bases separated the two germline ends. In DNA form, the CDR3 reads TGTGCCAGTAGTAGAGCCAGGGGCTTGTGGGGCTACACCTTC. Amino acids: CASSRARGLWGYTF.

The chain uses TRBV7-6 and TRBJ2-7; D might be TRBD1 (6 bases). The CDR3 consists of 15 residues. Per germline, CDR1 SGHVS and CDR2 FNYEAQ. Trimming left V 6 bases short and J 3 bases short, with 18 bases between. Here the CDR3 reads CASRVPGQWGYEQYF. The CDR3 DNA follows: TGTGCCAGCAGGGTACCGGGACAATGGGGCTACGAGCAGTACTTC.

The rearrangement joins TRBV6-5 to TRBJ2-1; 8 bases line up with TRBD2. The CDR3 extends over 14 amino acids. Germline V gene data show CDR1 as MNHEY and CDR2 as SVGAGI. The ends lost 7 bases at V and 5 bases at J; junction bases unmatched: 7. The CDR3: CASMSSGGHNEQFF. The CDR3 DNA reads TGTGCCAGCATGTCAAGCGGGGGCCACAATGAGCAGTTCTTC.

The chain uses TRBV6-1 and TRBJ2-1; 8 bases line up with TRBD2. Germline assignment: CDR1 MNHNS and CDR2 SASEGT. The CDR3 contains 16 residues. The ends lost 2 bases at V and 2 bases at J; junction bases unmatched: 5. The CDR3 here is CASSEPGTRTYNEQFF. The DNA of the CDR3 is TGTGCCAGCAGTGAACCCGGGACTAGGACCTACAATGAGCAGTTCTTC.

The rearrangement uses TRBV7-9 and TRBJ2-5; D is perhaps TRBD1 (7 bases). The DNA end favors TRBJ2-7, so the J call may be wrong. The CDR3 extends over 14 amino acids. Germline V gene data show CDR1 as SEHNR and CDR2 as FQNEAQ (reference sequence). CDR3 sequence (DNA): TGTGCCAGCAGCATTGCGGGACAGCTCTACGAGCAGTACTTC. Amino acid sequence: CASSIAGQLYEQYF.

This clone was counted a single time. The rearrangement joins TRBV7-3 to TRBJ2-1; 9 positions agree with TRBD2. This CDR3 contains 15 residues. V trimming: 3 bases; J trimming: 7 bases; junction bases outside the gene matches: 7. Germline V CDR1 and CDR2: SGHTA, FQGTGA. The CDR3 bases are TGTGCCAGCAGCTTCAAGGCGGGGGGGACGAATGAGCAGTTCTTC. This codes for CASSFKAGGTNEQFF. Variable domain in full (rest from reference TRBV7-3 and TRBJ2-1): GAGVSQTPSNKVTEKGKYVELRCDPISGHTALYWYRQSLGQGPEFLIYFQGTGAADDSGLPNDRFFAVRPEGSVSTLKIQRTERGDSAVYLCASSFKAGGTNEQFFGPGTRLTVL.

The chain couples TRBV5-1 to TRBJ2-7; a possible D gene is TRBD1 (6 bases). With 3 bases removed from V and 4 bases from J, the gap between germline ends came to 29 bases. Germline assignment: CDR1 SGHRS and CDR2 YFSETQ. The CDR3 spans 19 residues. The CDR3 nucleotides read TGCGCCAGCAGCTCAAAAACCTTCAAGTCAGGGGTTCTCGGATACGAGCAGTACTTC. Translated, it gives CASSSKTFKSGVLGYEQYF.

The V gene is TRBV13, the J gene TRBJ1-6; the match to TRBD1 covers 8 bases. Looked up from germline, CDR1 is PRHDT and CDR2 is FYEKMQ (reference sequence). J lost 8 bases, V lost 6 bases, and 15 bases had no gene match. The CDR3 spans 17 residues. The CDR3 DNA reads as TGTGCCAGCAGTTACCAAACCGGGACAGGCCCGGATTCACCCCTCCACTTT. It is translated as CASSYQTGTGPDSPLHF.

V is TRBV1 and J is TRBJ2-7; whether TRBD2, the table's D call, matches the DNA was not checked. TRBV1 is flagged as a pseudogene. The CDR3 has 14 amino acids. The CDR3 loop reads CTSSQRGGRDEQYF. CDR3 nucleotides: TGCACCAGCAGTCAACGGGGGGGCCGGGACGAGCAGTACTTC.

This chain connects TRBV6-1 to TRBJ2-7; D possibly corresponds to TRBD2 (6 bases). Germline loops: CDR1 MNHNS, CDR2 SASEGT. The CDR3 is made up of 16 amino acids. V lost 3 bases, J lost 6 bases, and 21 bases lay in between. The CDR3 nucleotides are TGTGCCAGCAGTGAGGGGGAGGCAGGCCCGTCGGGCGAGCAGTACTTC. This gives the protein CASSEGEAGPSGEQYF.

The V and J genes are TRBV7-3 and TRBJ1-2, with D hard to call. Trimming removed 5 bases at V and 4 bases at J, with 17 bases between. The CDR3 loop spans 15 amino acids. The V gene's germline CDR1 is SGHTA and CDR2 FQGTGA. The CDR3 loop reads CASSPTRGFGYGYTF. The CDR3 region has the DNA TGTGCCAGCAGCCCTACCCGGGGATTTGGCTATGGCTACACCTTC.

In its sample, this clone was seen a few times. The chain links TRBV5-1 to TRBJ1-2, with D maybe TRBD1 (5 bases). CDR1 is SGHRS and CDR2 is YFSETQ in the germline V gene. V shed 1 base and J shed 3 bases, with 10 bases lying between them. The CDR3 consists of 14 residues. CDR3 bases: TGCGCCAGCAGCTTGTCGGGGGAGTACTATGGCTACACCTTC. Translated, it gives CASSLSGEYYGYTF.

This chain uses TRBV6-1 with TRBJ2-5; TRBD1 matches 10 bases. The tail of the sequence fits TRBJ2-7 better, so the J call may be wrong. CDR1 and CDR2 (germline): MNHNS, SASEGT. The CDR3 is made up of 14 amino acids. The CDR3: CASSAWDRGYEQYF. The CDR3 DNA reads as TGTGCCAGCAGTGCTTGGGACAGGGGTTACGAGCAGTACTTC.

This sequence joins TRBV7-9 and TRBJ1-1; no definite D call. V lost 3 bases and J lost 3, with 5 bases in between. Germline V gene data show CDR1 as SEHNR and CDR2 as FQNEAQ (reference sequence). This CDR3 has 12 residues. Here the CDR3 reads CASSFTDTEAFF. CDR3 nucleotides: TGTGCCAGCAGCTTTACGGACACTGAAGCTTTCTTT.

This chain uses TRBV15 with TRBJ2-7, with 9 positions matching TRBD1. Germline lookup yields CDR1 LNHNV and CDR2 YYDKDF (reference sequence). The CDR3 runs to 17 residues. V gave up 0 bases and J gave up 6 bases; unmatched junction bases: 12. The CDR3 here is CATSREGMGTGLIEQYF. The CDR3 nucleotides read TGTGCCACCAGCAGAGAGGGGATGGGGACAGGGTTAATCGAGCAGTACTTC.

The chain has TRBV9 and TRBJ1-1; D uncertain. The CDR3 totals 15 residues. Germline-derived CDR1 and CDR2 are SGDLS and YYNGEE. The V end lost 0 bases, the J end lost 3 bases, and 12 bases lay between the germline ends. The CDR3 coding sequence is TGTGCCAGCAGCGTAGTTGGGGTGCGGGACACTGAAGCTTTCTTT. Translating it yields CASSVVGVRDTEAFF.

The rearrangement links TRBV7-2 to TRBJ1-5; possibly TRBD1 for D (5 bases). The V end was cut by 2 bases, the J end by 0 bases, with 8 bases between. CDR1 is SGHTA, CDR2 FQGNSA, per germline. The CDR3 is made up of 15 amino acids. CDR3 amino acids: CASSLIRGSNQPQHF. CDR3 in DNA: TGTGCCAGCAGCTTAATTAGGGGTAGCAATCAGCCCCAGCATTTT.